Listed below are T cell receptor beta chains from one sample, sequenced in a study of shared clonotypes between healthy human individuals. The table came from immunoSEQ multiplex PCR; TCRdb's copy has only in-frame clones and leaves some out. The sample consists of roughly 650,000 clones, around 96% of them appearing once. Sample: naive CD8+ T cells sorted from blood. The origin of the receptors is a woman aged 25-40 years in good health. The CDR3 runs from the conserved cysteine through the conserved F or W. D genes are given only for firm matches. Clone size is shown for a subset of rows, as once, few, many or a class of expanded clone.

>TRBD1|-|TRBJ1-6|TRBV27
CASSFGTDNSPLHF
TGTGCCAGCAGTTTTGGGACAGATAATTCACCCCTCCACTTT
>-|few|TRBJ1-2|TRBV9
CASSVGGNYGYTF
TGTGCCAGCAGCGTAGGAGGGAACTATGGCTACACCTTC
>TRBD2|-|TRBJ2-2|TRBV5-1
CASSFWREGPNTGELFF
TGCGCCAGCAGCTTCTGGCGGGAGGGCCCCAACACCGGGGAGCTGTTTTTT
>TRBD2|-|TRBJ2-1|TRBV7-6
CASSLAGLAGRPGEQFF
TGTGCCAGCAGCTTAGCCGGACTAGCGGGACGACCTGGTGAGCAGTTCTTC
>TRBD1|-|TRBJ2-7|TRBV30
CAWSVTGDYEQYF
TGTGCCTGGAGTGTTACAGGGGACTACGAGCAGTACTTC
>-|-|TRBJ2-7|TRBV28
CASSLTGGYEQYF
TGTGCCAGCAGTTTAACTGGCGGCTACGAGCAGTACTTC
>-|-|TRBJ1-5|TRBV28
CASSPSVPRGGNQPQHF
TGTGCCAGCAGTCCCTCGGTTCCCCGGGGAGGCAATCAGCCCCAGCATTTT
>-|-|TRBJ1-5|TRBV27
CASSEVSNQPQHF
TGTGCCAGCAGCGAGGTTAGCAATCAGCCCCAGCATTTT
>-|-|TRBJ2-7|TRBV7-8
CASSKPLAAYEQYF
TGTGCCAGCAGCAAACCCCTGGCGGCCTACGAGCAGTACTTC
>-|-|TRBJ2-7|TRBV25-1
CASSERGRPYEQYF
TGTGCCAGCAGTGAACGCGGACGACCTTACGAGCAGTACTTC
>TRBD1|-|TRBJ1-4|TRBV6-6
CASTGQGYEKLFF
TGTGCCAGCACCGGACAGGGTTATGAAAAACTGTTTTTT
>TRBD2|-|TRBJ2-1|TRBV7-9
CASRPGLADYNEQFF
TGTGCCAGCAGACCGGGACTAGCGGATTACAATGAGCAGTTCTTC
>-|-|TRBJ2-1|TRBV5-4
CASSFGAGIIGEQFF
TGTGCCAGCAGCTTCGGGGCGGGAATTATCGGTGAGCAGTTCTTC
>-|-|TRBJ1-1|TRBV7-8
CASSLAEGGTEAFF
TGTGCCAGCAGCTTAGCCGAGGGGGGCACTGAAGCTTTCTTT
>TRBD2|-|TRBJ2-5|TRBV9
CASSAGTSGDQETQYF
TGTGCCAGCAGCGCGGGGACTAGCGGAGATCAAGAGACCCAGTACTTC